Listed below are T cell receptor beta chains from one sample, sequenced in a study of shared clonotypes between healthy human individuals. Clones were read by immunoSEQ multiplex PCR, and TCRdb kept only the in-frame ones, dropping some. The sample carries more than 2,000,000 clones, around nine tenths recorded once. Sequenced sample: naive CD4+ T cells sorted from blood. The source of these receptors is a man aged 18 to 29 in good health. The CDR3 runs from the conserved cysteine through the conserved F or W. A D gene is named only where the DNA matches it firmly. Not all rows give a size; the values are once, few, many and, for expanded clones, a class.

>NA|TRBV2|NA|TRBJ2-3
CASSEQSTDTQYF
TGTGCCAGCAGTGAACAGTCCACAGATACGCAGTATTTT
>NA|TRBV7-9|NA|TRBJ1-3
CASSLGRAPGNTIYF
TGTGCCAGCAGCTTAGGCCGGGCCCCTGGAAACACCATATATTTT
>TRBD2|TRBV6-1|NA|TRBJ2-5
CASSVGGGNVETQYF
TGTGCCAGCAGTGTGGGGGGAGGGAACGTGGAGACCCAGTACTTC
>NA|TRBV19|NA|TRBJ1-1
CASSFPGTMNTEAFF
TGTGCCAGTAGTTTTCCAGGGACTATGAACACTGAAGCTTTCTTT
>NA|TRBV7-2|NA|TRBJ2-7
CASSFNAYEQYF
TGTGCCAGCAGCTTCAACGCGTACGAGCAGTACTTC
>NA|TRBV11-2|once|TRBJ2-2
CASSWGVAGELFF
TGTGCCAGCAGCTGGGGGGTTGCCGGGGAGCTGTTTTTT
>NA|TRBV9|NA|TRBJ2-2
CASSVGVWGLNTGELFF
TGTGCCAGCAGCGTAGGCGTCTGGGGTTTAAACACCGGGGAGCTGTTTTTT
>NA|TRBV7-6|NA|TRBJ2-1
CASSLDIWLASSNEQFF
TGTGCCAGCAGCTTAGATATTTGGCTAGCTAGTTCTAATGAGCAGTTCTTC
>TRBD1|TRBV7-8|NA|TRBJ1-1
CASSFTGTGDQAFF
TGTGCCAGCAGCTTCACCGGGACAGGGGACCAAGCTTTCTTT
>TRBD2|TRBV7-2|NA|TRBJ2-7
CASSLVGIAGVSYEQYF
TGTGCCAGCAGCTTAGTCGGTATAGCGGGGGTATCCTACGAGCAGTACTTC
>TRBD2|TRBV4-1|NA|TRBJ2-5
CASSRISGGKRYF
TGCGCCAGCAGCCGCATTAGCGGGGGGAAAAGGTACTTC
>NA|TRBV12-5|NA|TRBJ1-1
CASGHKNTEAFF
TGTGCTAGTGGGCACAAGAACACTGAAGCTTTCTTT
>TRBD1|TRBV7-7|NA|TRBJ2-6
CASSLGTGNSGANVLTF
TGTGCTAGCAGCTTAGGGACAGGGAACTCTGGGGCCAACGTCCTGACTTTC
>NA|TRBV6-5|NA|TRBJ1-2
CASSYSSTGGYGYTF
TGTGCCAGCAGTTACTCTTCTACAGGAGGCTATGGCTACACCTTC
>NA|TRBV7-9|NA|TRBJ2-2
CASSLPGTGNTGELFF
TGTGCCAGCAGCTTACCGGGAACAGGGAACACCGGGGAGCTGTTTTTT
>NA|TRBV29-1|NA|TRBJ2-1
CSVQTRLPVYNEQFF
TGCAGCGTTCAGACAAGGCTCCCTGTCTACAATGAGCAGTTCTTC
>NA|TRBV6-1|NA|TRBJ2-7
CASRSVGTTSYEQYF
TGTGCCAGCCGATCGGTTGGGACCACCTCCTACGAGCAGTACTTC
>NA|TRBV4-1|NA|TRBJ1-1
CASSHPQGRSTEAFF
TGCGCCAGCAGCCACCCCCAGGGTAGATCCACTGAAGCTTTCTTT
>NA|TRBV10-3|once|TRBJ2-5
CAIRSGSQETQYF
TGTGCCATCAGGTCGGGCAGCCAAGAGACCCAGTACTTC
>NA|TRBV30|few|TRBJ2-7
CAWRRTGVLYEQYF
TGTGCCTGGAGACGTACTGGCGTCCTCTACGAGCAGTACTTC
>NA|TRBV2|NA|TRBJ2-7
CALTRGPPSYEQYF
TGTGCCCTAACCCGGGGGCCGCCATCCTACGAGCAGTACTTC
>NA|TRBV5-1|NA|TRBJ1-1
CASSLVSGNMNTEAFF
TGCGCCAGCAGCTTGGTATCAGGGAACATGAACACTGAAGCTTTCTTT
>TRBD2|TRBV9|NA|TRBJ2-1
CASSPRTSGSYEQFF
TGTGCCAGCAGCCCCCGGACTAGCGGGAGTTATGAGCAGTTCTTC
>NA|TRBV28|NA|TRBJ1-4
CASSTPDLATNEKLFF
TGTGCCAGCAGTACCCCCGACCTGGCAACTAATGAAAAACTGTTTTTT
>TRBD1|TRBV18|NA|TRBJ1-5
CASSPQGAGQGNQPQHF
TGTGCCAGCTCACCACAGGGGGCAGGGCAGGGCAATCAGCCCCAGCATTTT
>NA|TRBV9|once|TRBJ1-1
CASSPEGHREPFF
TGTGCCAGCAGCCCGGAGGGACACCGAGAACCTTTCTTT
>TRBD2|TRBV11-3|NA|TRBJ2-3
CASSLTGGRTDTQYF
TGTGCCAGCAGCTTAACGGGAGGGCGCACAGATACGCAGTATTTT
>NA|TRBV5-4|NA|TRBJ2-5
CASSLQTGLGETQYF
TGTGCCAGCAGCTTGCAGACTGGCTTAGGAGAGACCCAGTACTTC
>TRBD1|TRBV29-1|NA|TRBJ2-7
CSVESPRDRESSYEQYF
TGCAGCGTTGAATCCCCCCGCGACAGGGAAAGCTCCTACGAGCAGTACTTC
>NA|TRBV5-4|NA|TRBJ2-5
CASSSRGAMETQYF
TGTGCCAGCAGCAGCCGGGGGGCGATGGAGACCCAGTACTTC
>NA|TRBV7-2|NA|TRBJ2-2
CASSRRAPNTGELFF
TGTGCCAGCAGCCGCAGGGCCCCGAACACCGGGGAGCTGTTTTTT
>NA|TRBV9|NA|TRBJ2-5
CASSVEWGSETQYF
TGTGCCAGCAGCGTAGAGTGGGGGTCCGAGACCCAGTACTTC
>NA|TRBV28|NA|TRBJ2-7
CASTVASSEQYF
TGTGCCAGCACCGTAGCATCGAGCGAGCAGTACTTC
>NA|TRBV6-1|NA|TRBJ1-5
CASSEALGSNQPQHF
TGTGCCAGCAGTGAAGCGTTAGGAAGCAATCAGCCCCAGCATTTT
>NA|TRBV18|NA|TRBJ1-5
CASSPPNEEPQHF
TGTGCCAGCTCACCACCGAACGAGGAGCCCCAGCATTTT
>TRBD1|TRBV2|NA|TRBJ1-6
CASSDLDRGWTSPLHF
TGTGCCAGCAGTGATCTAGACAGGGGGTGGACTTCACCCCTCCACTTT
>NA|TRBV5-1|NA|TRBJ1-5
CASSLEGTNQPQHF
TGCGCCAGCAGCTTGGAGGGGACGAATCAGCCCCAGCATTTT